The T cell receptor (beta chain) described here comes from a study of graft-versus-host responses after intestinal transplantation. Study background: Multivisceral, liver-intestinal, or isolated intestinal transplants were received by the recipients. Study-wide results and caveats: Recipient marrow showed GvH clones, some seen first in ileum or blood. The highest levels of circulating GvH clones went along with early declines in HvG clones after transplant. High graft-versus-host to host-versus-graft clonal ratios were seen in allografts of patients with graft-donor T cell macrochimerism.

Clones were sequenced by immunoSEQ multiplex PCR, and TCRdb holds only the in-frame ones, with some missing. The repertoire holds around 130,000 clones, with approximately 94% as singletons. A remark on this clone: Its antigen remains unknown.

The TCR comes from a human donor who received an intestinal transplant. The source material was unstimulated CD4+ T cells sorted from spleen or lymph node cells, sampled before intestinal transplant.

The CDR3 sequence is CASSQGRLRGGGNSPLHF. DNA of the CDR3: TGCGCCAGCAGCCAAGGGCGACTACGGGGAGGAGGTAATTCACCCCTCCACTTT. V is TRBV4-1 and J is TRBJ1-6; unclear D gene. The CDR3 sequence is 18 residues long. Per germline, CDR1 MGHRA and CDR2 YSYEKL. The V and J ends lost 1 base and 6 bases respectively, with 19 bases between them.